A single sample is the source of the 23 T cell receptor beta chains below, sequenced in a study of CD8+ T cells in alopecia areata. As the sequencing template, cDNA was produced by extracting RNA and reverse transcribing it. TCRdb keeps only in-frame clones here, not all; method: immunoSEQ multiplex PCR. The repertoire has around 300,000 clones, none seen only once; the ten largest take less than 1.5%. After pooling, cutaneous lymph node cells were sorted with CD4, CD8alpha, NKG2D, NKG2ACE and other markers. Sequencing was performed on CD4+ T cells sorted from a lymph node. Source of these receptors: a C3H/HeJ mouse with alopecia areata. The MHC haplotype of the strain is H2-k.

This clone was seen at least ten times. Gene names refer to mouse genes. The observed sequence ends 4 residues before the CDR3 terminus, with the missing tail filled in from the germline J gene. This sample includes further DNA sequences coding for the same CDR3. The V gene is TRBV17, the J gene TRBJ2-7; the D gene is possibly TRBD2 (6 bases). The CDR3 consists of 14 residues. Trimming removed 2 bases from V and 0 bases from J, with 8 bases in between. Germline CDR1 MNHDT, CDR2 YYDKIL. The part of the CDR3 DNA that was read is TGTGCTAGCAGTAGACTGGGGAGCTCCTAT. Its protein product is CASSRLGSSY. The whole CDR3 is CASSRLGSSYEQYF.

On this clone: Germline and genes: mouse. From the germline J gene comes the end of the CDR3, since the read stops 4 residues before it. The V call is TRBV17, the J call TRBJ2-4, with a weak D call TRBD2 (7 bases). Germline values: CDR1 MNHDT, CDR2 YYDKIL. With 3 bases removed from V and 1 base from J, the gap between germline ends came to 14 bases. CDR3 length: 16 amino acids. The part of the CDR3 DNA that was read is TGTGCTAGCAGTAGTTGGGGGGCCGTCGGTCAAAAC. It specifies CASSSWGAVGQN. From start to end, the CDR3 is CASSSWGAVGQNTLYF.

In regard to this clone: The gene names here belong to mouse. The read is 4 residues too short to cover the CDR3 end, so that end is filled in from the germline J gene. This specimen includes other DNA sequences encoding the same CDR3. This rearrangement joins TRBV5 to TRBJ2-1; no clear D. This CDR3 spans 14 amino acids. The germline V and J ends were trimmed by 0 bases and 3 bases, with 6 bases remaining between them. In germline, CDR1 is LGHNA, CDR2 YNLKQL (reference sequence). The CDR3: CASSQDPSYAEQFF. The CDR3 bases that were read are TGTGCCAGCAGCCAAGATCCCAGCTATGCT.

In its sample, this clone was seen a few times. Gene names and germline refer to mouse. Coverage ceases 3 residues before the CDR3 finishes, and the germline J gene fills in the end. The V gene is TRBV19, the J gene TRBJ1-6; 9 bases are a match to TRBD1. TRBJ1-6 is an ORF, and what it does is uncertain. CDR1 is FNHDT, CDR2 SITEND, per germline (reference sequence). V shed 5 bases, J shed 0 bases, and the junction held 3 bases outside the gene matches. The CDR3 is 16 amino acids. The CDR3 spells CASSRQGGSYNSPLYF. Partial CDR3 DNA: TGTGCCAGCAGCAGACAGGGGGGTTCCTATAATTCGCCC.

This clone has just a few counts. Here the gene names and germline are mouse. The CDR3 reads CASRPGQGARAETLYF. The sequenced part of the CDR3 DNA is TGTGCCAGCAGGCCGGGACAGGGGGCGCGGGCAGAA. This chain uses TRBV13-1 with TRBJ2-3, with TRBD1 matching 12 bases. The read falls 4 residues short of the CDR3 end, and the missing part is taken from the germline J gene. The CDR3 consists of 16 residues. In germline, CDR1 is NSHNY, CDR2 SYGAGN. Trimming removed 5 bases from V and 3 bases from J; junction bases left unmatched: 7.

A few counts support this clone. Gene names and germline match the mouse. The CDR3 extends 4 residues past the end of the read, so its final part is completed from the germline J gene. In the same sample, other DNA sequences code for this CDR3. The rearrangement joins TRBV5 to TRBJ2-1; TRBD2 matches 12 bases. This CDR3 has 15 residues. V trimming: 4 bases; J trimming: 2 bases; junction bases outside the gene matches: 0. CDR1 is LGHNA, CDR2 YNLKQL, per germline (reference sequence). This chain's CDR3 is CASSRDWGDYAEQFF. The part of the CDR3 DNA that was read is TGTGCCAGCAGCCGGGACTGGGGGGACTATGCT.

Of note for this clone: Mouse names are used for the genes. Sequencing ends 4 residues short of the CDR3 end; the germline J gene provides the rest. Other DNA sequences within the sample encode an identical CDR3. This sequence joins TRBV1 and TRBJ1-1, with 8 nucleotides matching TRBD1. Germline V gene lookup returns CDR1 NSQYPW and CDR2 LRSPGD (reference sequence). The CDR3 extends over 13 amino acids. The part of the CDR3 DNA that was read is TGCACCTGCAGTGCCGACAGGGGTCCA. Translated: CTCSADRGP. The whole CDR3 is CTCSADRGPEVFF.

This clone was recorded a few times. Germline and genes here are mouse. The read terminates 4 residues ahead of where the CDR3 ends, so the germline J gene completes it. The rearrangement uses TRBV13-2 and TRBJ2-5; 8 nucleotides match TRBD2. V was pared by 5 bases and J by 2 bases, with 7 bases of the junction left unmatched. The CDR3 covers 15 residues. Per the germline V gene, CDR1 is NNHNN and CDR2 is SYGAGS (reference sequence). This chain's CDR3 is CASGEGGGGQDTQYF. Partial CDR3 DNA: TGTGCCAGCGGGGAAGGGGGGGGCGGCCAAGAC.

Turning to this clone: Mouse gene names apply. Read sequence stops 4 residues before the CDR3 end, and the germline J gene provides the missing end. The V call is TRBV19, the J call TRBJ2-7; D may be TRBD1 or TRBD2 (5 bases each). The CDR3 sequence is 13 residues long. Germline values: CDR1 FNHDT, CDR2 SITEND (reference sequence). Trimming removed 2 bases at V and 0 bases at J, with 6 bases between. The CDR3 DNA, read in part, is TGTGCCAGCAGTATGGGGGACTCCTAT. This translates into CASSMGDSY. The full CDR3 is CASSMGDSYEQYF.

There are a few counts of this clone. These gene names are mouse names. The read halts 4 residues ahead of the CDR3 end, with the missing end drawn from the germline J gene. Other DNA sequences in the same sample also yield this CDR3. This chain links TRBV17 with TRBJ1-1; D perhaps matches TRBD1 (5 bases). The CDR3 extends over 13 amino acids. Trimming removed 3 bases from V and 3 bases from J, with 8 bases in between. Germline V gives CDR1 MNHDT, CDR2 YYDKIL. The CDR3 DNA, read in part, is TGTGCTAGCAGTAGGCGGGGGGACACA. This translates into CASSRRGDT. The entire CDR3 protein reads CASSRRGDTEVFF.

A few counts support this clone. Genes and germline come from the mouse. The read ends 4 residues before the CDR3 terminus; that terminus is restored from the germline J gene. Other DNA sequences of this sample code for an identical CDR3. The chain has TRBV5 and TRBJ2-5, with 11 bases identical to TRBD2. The CDR3 extends over 14 amino acids. The germline V gene has CDR1 LGHNA and CDR2 YNLKQL (reference sequence). CDR3 DNA (partial): TGTGCCAGCAGCCAAACTGGGGGGGCAGAC. Encoded protein: CASSQTGGAD. The CDR3 in its entirety is CASSQTGGADTQYF.

About this clone: The germline and genes are mouse ones. The read finishes 4 residues shy of the CDR3 end, and the germline J gene is used to complete it. The chain couples TRBV5 to TRBJ2-3; 9 bases fit TRBD2. The CDR3 length is 17 residues. The V segment lost 4 bases and the J segment 0 bases; nucleotides outside the gene matches: 8. Germline V lookup: CDR1 LGHNA, CDR2 YNLKQL (reference sequence). The chain's CDR3 is CASSPILGGPSAETLYF. Incomplete CDR3 DNA: TGTGCCAGCAGCCCCATACTGGGGGGCCCTAGTGCAGAA.

As concerns this clone: Germline and genes: mouse. The CDR3 end lies 4 residues beyond the end of the read and is filled in from the germline J gene. The gene calls are TRBV13-2 and TRBJ2-2, with D maybe TRBD1 (6 bases). Trimming took off 5 bases at V and 0 bases at J, with 11 bases between the two ends. Germline CDR1 is NNHNN and CDR2 is SYGAGS (reference sequence). This CDR3 is built from 15 residues. This chain's CDR3 is CASGLGTSNTGQLYF. The covered CDR3 bases are TGTGCCAGCGGCCTCGGGACATCAAACACCGGG.

With respect to this clone: The germline and genes are mouse ones. The missing CDR3 end, 4 residues past where the read stops, is filled in from the germline J gene. The chain joins TRBV19 to TRBJ2-2; D remains ambiguous. CDR3 length: 14 amino acids. Germline lookup yields CDR1 FNHDT and CDR2 SITEND (reference sequence). Trimming pared 1 base from V and 1 base from J, leaving 5 bases between. CDR3 DNA (partial): TGTGCCAGCAGTATACAGAAAAACACCGGG. This translates into CASSIQKNTG. The full-length CDR3 reads as CASSIQKNTGQLYF.

With respect to this clone: Gene names are the mouse ones. The read stops 4 residues short of the end of the CDR3; the missing end is completed from the germline J gene. This sequence joins TRBV17 and TRBJ1-1; D ambiguous. The CDR3 covers 12 residues. V lost 4 bases, J lost 1 base, and 4 bases lay in between. Germline V lookup: CDR1 MNHDT, CDR2 YYDKIL. Incomplete CDR3 DNA: TGTGCTAGCAGTACCAAAAACACA. Its translation is CASSTKNT. The entire CDR3 sequence reads CASSTKNTEVFF.

As for this clone: Gene and germline names: mouse. The sequenced fragment ends 3 residues before the CDR3 boundary, so the rest is inferred from the germline J gene. The gene calls are TRBV1 and TRBJ1-6; 9 positions match TRBD1. TRBJ1-6 is flagged as an ORF with uncertain function. Trimming removed 3 bases from V and 7 bases from J; junction bases left unmatched: 4. Germline V gene data show CDR1 as NSQYPW and CDR2 as LRSPGD (reference sequence). This CDR3 comprises 15 residues. Incomplete CDR3 DNA: TGCACCTGCAGTGCCCGACAGGGGGAGAATTCGCCC. Amino acids: CTCSARQGENSP. The entire CDR3 is CTCSARQGENSPLYF.

In its sample, this clone was seen a few times. The germline and genes are mouse ones. The read ends 4 residues before the CDR3 terminus; that terminus is restored from the germline J gene. This chain joins TRBV19 and TRBJ2-1, with TRBD1 as a possible D gene (6 bases). V was shortened by 6 bases and J by 4 bases, with 14 bases between the two germline ends. In germline, CDR1 is FNHDT, CDR2 SITEND (reference sequence). The CDR3 contains 14 residues. The DNA read from the CDR3 is TGTGCCAGCAACACTCGGGACAAATATGCT. This codes for CASNTRDKYA. The CDR3 in full is CASNTRDKYAEQFF.

In its sample, this clone was seen a few times. Gene and germline names: mouse. Read coverage stops 4 residues before the CDR3 terminus; the germline J gene supplies the remainder. The chain links TRBV31 to TRBJ2-1, with TRBD2 identical over 9 bases. This CDR3 is 14 amino acids long. V lost 2 bases to trimming and J lost 3 bases; unmatched junction nucleotides: 2. Germline CDR1 GKSSPN, CDR2 SITVG. The CDR3 protein is CAWSVDWGYAEQFF. The CDR3 bases that were read are TGTGCCTGGAGTGTGGACTGGGGCTATGCT.

A few counts support this clone. Mouse names are used for the genes. With the read ending 4 residues before the CDR3 end, the germline J gene is used to fill in that end. V gene TRBV29 combines with J gene TRBJ2-5, with TRBD1 as a possible D gene (5 bases). CDR1 MSHET and CDR2 SYDVDS come from the germline V gene. The CDR3 is 13 amino acids. The part of the CDR3 DNA that was read is TGTGCTAGCAGTTTATTCAGGGAAGAC. Amino acids: CASSLFRED. The full CDR3 protein is CASSLFREDTQYF.

Points on this clone: The gene symbols are mouse symbols. Read data end 3 residues before the CDR3 end; the end is taken from the germline J gene. The chain uses TRBV5 and TRBJ1-6; TRBD1 agrees at 9 bases. TRBJ1-6 is noted as an ORF with a role that remains uncertain. This CDR3 comprises 13 residues. V shed 3 bases, J shed 10 bases, and the junction held 1 base outside the gene matches. Per the germline V gene, CDR1 is LGHNA and CDR2 is YNLKQL (reference sequence). The CDR3 here is CASSQGQGSPLYF. Incomplete CDR3 DNA: TGTGCCAGCAGCCAGGGACAGGGATCGCCC.

Only a few counts were recorded for this clone. Genes and germline come from the mouse. CDR3: CASSQGGPNQDTQYF. The CDR3 DNA, read in part, is TGTGCCAGCAGCCAAGGGGGCCCTAACCAAGAC. The rearrangement joins TRBV5 to TRBJ2-5; D tentatively fits TRBD1 or TRBD2 (5 bases each). The read halts 4 residues ahead of the CDR3 end, with the missing end drawn from the germline J gene. The germline gives CDR1 LGHNA, CDR2 YNLKQL (reference sequence). V lost 1 base to trimming and J lost 0 bases, with 8 bases between them. CDR3 length equals 15 residues.

Comments on this clone: Gene and germline names: mouse. The sequence runs out 4 residues before the end of the CDR3; the remainder is reconstructed from the germline J gene. Different DNA sequences within this sample yield the same CDR3. V is TRBV19 and J is TRBJ2-5; 7 positions match TRBD2. J gave up 3 bases and V 2 bases, and 3 bases lay outside the gene matches. CDR1 FNHDT and CDR2 SITEND come from the germline V gene (reference sequence). This CDR3 is built from 14 residues. CDR3 sequence reads: CASSMLGVQDTQYF. The CDR3 bases that were read are TGTGCCAGCAGTATGCTGGGGGTTCAAGAC.

This clone was detected a few times. Gene names are the mouse ones. The read finishes 4 residues shy of the CDR3 end, and the germline J gene is used to complete it. Other nucleotide sequences from this sample produce the same CDR3. The chain employs TRBV19 and TRBJ2-1; the D gene is possibly TRBD1 (6 bases). The germline gives CDR1 FNHDT, CDR2 SITEND (reference sequence). The V end was cut by 3 bases, the J end by 3 bases, with 7 bases between. This CDR3 contains 13 residues. CDR3 DNA (partial): TGTGCCAGCAGTAGAGGGGGCTATGCT. As protein: CASSRGGYA. The entire CDR3 sequence reads CASSRGGYAEQFF. The entire variable domain, with the rest obtained from reference TRBV19 and TRBJ2-1, is as follows: GGIITQTPKFLIGQEGQKLTLKCQQNFNHDTMYWYRQDSGKGLRLIYYSITENDLQKGDLSEGYDASREKKSSFSLTVTSAQKNEMAVFLCASSRGGYAEQFFGPGTRLTVL.